This TCR beta chain derives from a study of blood T cells in healthy people across ages. This clonotype was found many times. In terms of origin and age, donors were healthy Caucasian individuals from Russia aged roughly 6 to 90. V lost 6 bases to trimming and J lost 6 bases; unmatched junction nucleotides: 7. The CDR3 is 13 amino acids. The germline V gene has CDR1 SNHLY and CDR2 FYNNEI. PCR was performed a second time for about 6 to 12 cycles using a sample-barcoded 5' primer and a J-beta primer mix. MiXCR, run by TCRdb on the 5' RACE reads, gives a single entry per CDR3 protein. The sample yields around 1,000,000 distinct CDR3 sequences, around two fifths seen once.

The sequenced sample was blood. This sequence was found in a man aged 18 to 30 in good health. This rearrangement joins TRBV2 to TRBJ1-2; TRBD1 aligns across 7 bases. The CDR3 region has the DNA TGTGCCAGCAGACAGGGGTATGGGGATGGCTACACCTTC. Residues: CASRQGYGDGYTF.